The sequence of this TCR beta chain was determined in a study of shared clonotypes between healthy human individuals (dated by TCRdb to about 2020). About the investigation overall: The cohort comprised a couple of women and a few men aged 18 to 49 years. The study deeply sequenced blood TCR repertoires of about 5 healthy adults to estimate repertoire size and the extent of clonotype sharing between individuals. To increase sequencing depth and limit assay-specific biases, TCR repertoire library preparation and sequencing were carried out by different laboratories using diverse techniques. Each donor's leukapheresis produced roughly between roughly 0.9 and 8.9 billion PBMCs. Per donor, three plates each were used for CD4 naive and CD4 memory, two for CD8 naive, and one for CD8 memory. The paper as a whole reports these results and caveats: Incomplete sequencing was indicated by rarefaction of sorted-subset datasets, despite the large sequencing depth. Compared with non-shared clonotypes, clonotypes shared by all four sorted-subset donors had higher generation probabilities. Sampling was restricted to blood, and TCR repertoires in tissue are likely to differ from TCR repertoires in blood. Across several donors, approximately 5% of naive CD4, approximately 3.5% of naive CD8, 2% to 2.5% of memory CD4, and approximately 0.4% of memory CD8 clonotypes were shared. Because the study included a small number of donors, the genetic and exposure-history diversity represented was limited. Pairwise subsampling indicated that sequencing depth was expected to affect the degree of clonotype sharing among donors. Estimated clonotype richness was generally larger for naive than for memory subsets.

As regards this clone: Which antigen it targets is not known. Base-call qualities are not available, and no considerably larger clone is one nucleotide away.

The donors were healthy, HIV-negative adults who had no recently reported acute infections or vaccinations. Every donor was a Caucasian adult residing in Nashville, Tennessee, USA. Magnetic negative selection was used to enrich CD4+ T cells, after which naive cells were positively selected on CD45RA and the negative fraction became the memory subset. Blood was obtained by leukapheresis, after which PBMCs were separated by Ficoll-Histopaque density gradient centrifugation and cryopreserved in liquid nitrogen vapor phase. Purity and quantity of every magnetically sorted T cell population were checked by analytical flow cytometry. Genomic DNA was isolated from every sorted fraction and measured by UV absorbance on a Nanodrop 2000c. Using the deep immunoSEQ assay, TCR CDR3 regions were amplified from genomic DNA by multiplex PCR. Genomic DNA extracted from each cell subset was distributed evenly over all wells of several immunoSEQ 96-well plates, and each plate served as one replicate. For sorted subsets, 200 to 250 ng genomic DNA, equal to tens of thousands of T cell genomes, was loaded into each replicate PCR. Purified libraries were quantified with a Qubit 3.0 fluorometer, sized on a Bioanalyzer 2100, and re-quantified with the KAPA Library Quantification kit. Every immunoSEQ 96-well plate was sequenced on a separate single-read 150-cycle Illumina NextSeq 550 flow cell. The authors' pipeline ran thus. The immunoSEQ output contained only junctional sequences without quality scores, so filtering could not match that applied to full-length reads. Sequences were annotated with PyIR, a Python wrapper for IgBLAST v1.9, and V/J genes and CDR3 were assigned using IMGT germline references. Reads were filtered out if the reads had weak V/J assignments (E-value above 1e-6), no CDR3, stop codons, out-of-frame junctions, or ambiguous translated residues. V3J clonotypes were defined by identical inferred V gene, J gene, and CDR3 amino acid sequence. Percentage overlap between repertoires was calculated by dividing the number of shared unique clonotypes by the size of the smaller repertoire. RTK rarefaction, the Chao1 estimator, and Recon v2.1 estimates of unobserved clonotypes were used to assess repertoire richness. Generation probabilities were computed with OLGA for all TCRbeta clonotypes obtained by the gDNA method from several donors. TCRdb took over this immuneACCESS table, retaining in-frame rearrangements with V and J assigned. Such tables are incomplete; in checked studies, under half of the missing clones stem from an unresolved V gene, and the remainder is unexplained. V, J and clone size are those of that table, while D and trimming were read from the DNA. The sample table shows 1,100,000 or so clones, and 75% to 85% are seen once. Approximately 0.56% of the sample comes from the top ten.

V lost 5 bases and J lost 1 base; the stretch between them is 14 bases long. Sequences KGHSH (CDR1) and LQKENI (CDR2) are obtained from the germline V gene. The CDR3 spans 15 residues, from the cysteine through the phenylalanine. Only the CDR3 part of the read is kept: 45 bases, read in frame from the first base. The chain employs TRBV18 and TRBJ1-1, with no confidently assigned D gene. The sequenced material came from memory CD4+ T cells from PBMCs. The cell subset or site label, as the study defines it: CD45RA-negative fraction. The receptor comes from a man aged 18 to 30 in good health. Some clones in this sample may be carry-over from other donors' samples. The bases are TGTGCCAGCTCATACAATTTACAGCAGAACACTGAAGCTTTCTTT. It translates to CASSYNLQQNTEAFF.